This is a list of T cell receptor beta chains from one sample in a study of blood T cells in healthy people across ages. TCRdb reprocessed the 5' RACE reads with MiXCR, giving one entry per CDR3 protein. This sample has roughly 500,000 distinct CDR3 sequences, with approximately 27% found just once. Sequenced: blood. These receptors were obtained from a woman in her 70s in good health. Each CDR3 is given with its conserved first and last residue. A D gene is named only where the DNA matches it firmly. Clone size is shown for a subset of rows, as once, few, many or a class of expanded clone.

v_call: TRBV5-6
d_call: NA
clone_size: many
j_call: TRBJ1-1
cdr3_nt: TGTGCCAGCAGCTGGGGCCTCGTGAACACTGAAGCTTTCTTT
cdr3_aa: CASSWGLVNTEAFF

v_call: TRBV10-3
d_call: NA
clone_size: few
j_call: TRBJ1-1
cdr3_nt: TGTGCCATCAGTGAGTCCAGGGACACTGAAGCTTTCTTT
cdr3_aa: CAISESRDTEAFF

v_call: TRBV12-5
d_call: NA
clone_size: few
j_call: TRBJ2-3
cdr3_nt: TGTGCTAGTGGTTTGGTACGTTGGGGGGCTCTAGATACGCAGTATTTT
cdr3_aa: CASGLVRWGALDTQYF

v_call: TRBV7-9
d_call: TRBD2
clone_size: few
j_call: TRBJ2-1
cdr3_nt: TGTGCCAGCTCGTATAGCGGGGGGACGAATGAGCAGTTCTTC
cdr3_aa: CASSYSGGTNEQFF

v_call: TRBV4-3
d_call: TRBD2
clone_size: many
j_call: TRBJ2-3
cdr3_nt: TGCGCCAGCAGCCAAGGTGGTCTGGCGGGGGGGCTGTCAGATACGCAGTATTTT
cdr3_aa: CASSQGGLAGGLSDTQYF

v_call: TRBV12-3/TRBV12-4
d_call: NA
clone_size: NA
j_call: TRBJ1-1
cdr3_nt: TGTGCCAGCAGCGTCGAATACACTGAAGCTTTCTTT
cdr3_aa: CASSVEYTEAFF

v_call: TRBV7-9
d_call: NA
clone_size: NA
j_call: TRBJ1-6
cdr3_nt: TGTGCCAGCAGCCCGAGAGGGGGGCGCGGTGGAGGATATAATTCACCCCTCCACTTT
cdr3_aa: CASSPRGGRGGGYNSPLHF

v_call: TRBV4-2
d_call: NA
clone_size: few
j_call: TRBJ2-5
cdr3_nt: TGTGCCAGCAGCCAAGAGGGAGGCGGACTGCAGTACTTC
cdr3_aa: CASSQEGGGLQYF

v_call: TRBV19
d_call: TRBD2
clone_size: NA
j_call: TRBJ2-1
cdr3_nt: TGTGCCAGTAGTTCACTAGCGGGGGCAGGGAATGAGCAGTTCTTC
cdr3_aa: CASSSLAGAGNEQFF

v_call: TRBV27
d_call: TRBD1
clone_size: few
j_call: TRBJ2-6
cdr3_nt: TGTGCCAGCAGTTGGACAGGGGTCCGCTCTGGGGCCAACGTCCTGACTTTC
cdr3_aa: CASSWTGVRSGANVLTF

v_call: TRBV18
d_call: NA
clone_size: once
j_call: TRBJ2-2
cdr3_nt: TGTGCCAGCTCACCCCGCCCTGGAGCTAGGAGGACCGGGGAGCTGTTTTTT
cdr3_aa: CASSPRPGARRTGELFF

v_call: TRBV20-1
d_call: TRBD2
clone_size: few
j_call: TRBJ2-7
cdr3_nt: TGCAGTGCTGTCGTAGCGGGGGGGTACGAGCAGTACTTC
cdr3_aa: CSAVVAGGYEQYF

v_call: TRBV20-1
d_call: NA
clone_size: few
j_call: TRBJ2-1
cdr3_nt: TGCAGTACCCAGGGGGGATCCTACAATGAGCAGTTCTTC
cdr3_aa: CSTQGGSYNEQFF

v_call: TRBV10-3
d_call: TRBD1
clone_size: few
j_call: TRBJ2-3
cdr3_nt: TGTGCCATCAGTGAGAGGCGTCTAAGACAGGGGGCAATAGATACGCAGTATTTT
cdr3_aa: CAISERRLRQGAIDTQYF

v_call: TRBV29-1
d_call: NA
clone_size: NA
j_call: TRBJ1-2
cdr3_nt: TGCAGCGTCCAAGACACTCACTATGGCTACACCTTC
cdr3_aa: CSVQDTHYGYTF

v_call: TRBV29-1
d_call: NA
clone_size: few
j_call: TRBJ1-1
cdr3_nt: TGCAGCGTTGACAGGGTTGGTACTGAGGCTTTCTTT
cdr3_aa: CSVDRVGTEAFF

v_call: TRBV5-1
d_call: NA
clone_size: NA
j_call: TRBJ1-2
cdr3_nt: TGCGCCAGCAGCTTGGCCGGTAATGAGAACTATGGCTACACCTTC
cdr3_aa: CASSLAGNENYGYTF

v_call: TRBV2
d_call: NA
clone_size: NA
j_call: TRBJ2-3
cdr3_nt: TGTGCCAGCACTCTGGATACGCAGTATTTT
cdr3_aa: CASTLDTQYF

v_call: TRBV11-1
d_call: NA
clone_size: NA
j_call: TRBJ2-3
cdr3_nt: TGTGCCAGCAGAAAATTAACAGGTAGCACAGATACGCAGTATTTT
cdr3_aa: CASRKLTGSTDTQYF

v_call: TRBV7-2
d_call: NA
clone_size: NA
j_call: TRBJ2-5
cdr3_nt: TGTGCCAGCAGCTTACGTGCGACCCAGTACTTC
cdr3_aa: CASSLRATQYF

v_call: TRBV29-1
d_call: NA
clone_size: few
j_call: TRBJ2-7
cdr3_nt: TGCAGCGCAGGGAGAGCGGTGAACGAGCAGTACTTC
cdr3_aa: CSAGRAVNEQYF

v_call: TRBV11-1
d_call: TRBD2
clone_size: NA
j_call: TRBJ2-3
cdr3_nt: TGTGCCAGCAGCCCACTAGCGGGGAGTGGAGATACGCAGTATTTT
cdr3_aa: CASSPLAGSGDTQYF

v_call: TRBV4-2
d_call: TRBD1
clone_size: few
j_call: TRBJ1-5
cdr3_nt: TGTGCCAGCAGCCAAGGACAGGGGGCGAACGGTGGGCAGCCCCAGCATTTT
cdr3_aa: CASSQGQGANGGQPQHF

v_call: TRBV5-1
d_call: NA
clone_size: few
j_call: TRBJ2-5
cdr3_nt: TGCGCCAGCAGCTTACTGACAGGTCTTGAGGAGACCCAGTACTTC
cdr3_aa: CASSLLTGLEETQYF

v_call: TRBV10-3
d_call: NA
clone_size: many
j_call: TRBJ2-4
cdr3_nt: TGTGCCATCAGTGAAGGCAGGGGACCTCTAGCCAAAAACATTCAGTACTTC
cdr3_aa: CAISEGRGPLAKNIQYF

v_call: TRBV30
d_call: NA
clone_size: few
j_call: TRBJ1-1
cdr3_nt: TGTGCCTGGAGTAGACTCCAGAACACTGAAGCTTTCTTT
cdr3_aa: CAWSRLQNTEAFF

v_call: TRBV3-1
d_call: TRBD2
clone_size: NA
j_call: TRBJ2-1
cdr3_nt: TGTGCCAGCAGCCCCAGGACTAGCGAACTATACAATGAGCAGTTCTTC
cdr3_aa: CASSPRTSELYNEQFF

v_call: TRBV7-2
d_call: NA
clone_size: few
j_call: TRBJ1-1
cdr3_nt: TGTGCCAGCAGCCTCCGACCGATGGGAGGGAACACTGAAGCTTTCTTT
cdr3_aa: CASSLRPMGGNTEAFF

v_call: TRBV2
d_call: NA
clone_size: NA
j_call: TRBJ2-2
cdr3_nt: TGTGCCAGCATGAAACCCGGGGGTTACGCCGGGGAGCTGTTTTTT
cdr3_aa: CASMKPGGYAGELFF

v_call: TRBV12-3/TRBV12-4
d_call: NA
clone_size: NA
j_call: TRBJ2-5
cdr3_nt: TGTGCCAGCAGTACAGGGTCGCAAGAGACCCAGTACTTC
cdr3_aa: CASSTGSQETQYF

v_call: TRBV7-9
d_call: TRBD1
clone_size: NA
j_call: TRBJ2-1
cdr3_nt: TGTGCCAGCAGCTCGGACAGGGGTCATGTCAATGAGCAGTTCTTC
cdr3_aa: CASSSDRGHVNEQFF

v_call: TRBV12-3/TRBV12-4
d_call: NA
clone_size: few
j_call: TRBJ2-7
cdr3_nt: TGTGCCAGCAGTGGACAGTTATACTACGAGCAGTACTTC
cdr3_aa: CASSGQLYYEQYF

v_call: TRBV3-1
d_call: NA
clone_size: NA
j_call: TRBJ2-1
cdr3_nt: TGTGCCAGCAGCCGGGACTCCAAGGGCCACAATGAGCAGTTCTTC
cdr3_aa: CASSRDSKGHNEQFF

v_call: TRBV20-1
d_call: NA
clone_size: NA
j_call: TRBJ2-7
cdr3_nt: TGCAGTGCTAGGGACGCGGCCGCCTACGAGCAGTACTTC
cdr3_aa: CSARDAAAYEQYF